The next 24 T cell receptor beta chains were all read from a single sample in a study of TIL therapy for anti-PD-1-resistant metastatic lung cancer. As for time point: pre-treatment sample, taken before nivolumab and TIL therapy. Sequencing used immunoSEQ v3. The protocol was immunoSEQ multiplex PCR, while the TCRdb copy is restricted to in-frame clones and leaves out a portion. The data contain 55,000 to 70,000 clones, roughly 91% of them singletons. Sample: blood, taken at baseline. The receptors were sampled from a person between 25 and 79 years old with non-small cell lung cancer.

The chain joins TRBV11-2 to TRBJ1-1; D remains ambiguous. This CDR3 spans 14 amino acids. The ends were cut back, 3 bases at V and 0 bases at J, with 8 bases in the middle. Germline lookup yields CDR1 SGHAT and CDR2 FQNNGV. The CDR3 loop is CASSFGQLNTEAFF. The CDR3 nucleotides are TGTGCCAGCAGCTTTGGCCAGCTGAACACTGAAGCTTTCTTT.

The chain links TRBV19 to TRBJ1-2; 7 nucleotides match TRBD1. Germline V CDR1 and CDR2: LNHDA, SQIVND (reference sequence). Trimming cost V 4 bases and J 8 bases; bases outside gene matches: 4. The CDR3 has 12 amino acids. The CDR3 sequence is CASSNQGGGYTF. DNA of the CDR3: TGTGCCAGTAGTAACCAGGGGGGCGGCTACACCTTC.

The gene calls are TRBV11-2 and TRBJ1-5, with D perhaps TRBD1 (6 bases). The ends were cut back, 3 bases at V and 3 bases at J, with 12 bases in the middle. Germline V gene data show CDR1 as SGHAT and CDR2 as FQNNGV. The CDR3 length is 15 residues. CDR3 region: CASSFGGLPNQPQHF. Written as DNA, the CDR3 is TGTGCCAGCAGCTTCGGGGGGCTCCCCAATCAGCCCCAGCATTTT.

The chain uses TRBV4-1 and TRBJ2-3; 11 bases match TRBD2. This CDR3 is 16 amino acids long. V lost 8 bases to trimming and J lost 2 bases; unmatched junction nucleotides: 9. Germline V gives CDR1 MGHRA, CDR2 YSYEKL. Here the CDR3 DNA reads TGCGCCAGCCGCCTAACTAGCGGGGGATCCACAGATACGCAGTATTTT. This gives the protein CASRLTSGGSTDTQYF.

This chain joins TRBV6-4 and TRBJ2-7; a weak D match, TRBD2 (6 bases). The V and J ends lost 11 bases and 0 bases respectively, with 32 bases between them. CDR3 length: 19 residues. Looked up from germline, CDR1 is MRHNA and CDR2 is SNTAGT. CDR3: CAPLCGGNDVFSFSYEQYF. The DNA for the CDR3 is TGTGCCCCCCTTTGCGGCGGGAATGATGTCTTCTCTTTCTCCTACGAGCAGTACTTC.

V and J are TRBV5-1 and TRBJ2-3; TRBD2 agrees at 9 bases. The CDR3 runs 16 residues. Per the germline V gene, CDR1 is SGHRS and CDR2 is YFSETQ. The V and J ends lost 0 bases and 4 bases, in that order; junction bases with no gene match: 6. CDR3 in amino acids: CASSLEAGGRPDTQYF. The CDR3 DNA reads TGCGCCAGCAGCTTGGAAGCGGGGGGAAGGCCAGATACGCAGTATTTT.

The CDR3 sequence is CSVLDGYSNQPQHF. The CDR3 DNA reads as TGCAGCGTTTTAGACGGATATAGCAATCAGCCCCAGCATTTT. The chain links TRBV29-1 to TRBJ1-5; no firm D call. Germline V gives CDR1 SQVTM, CDR2 ANQGSEA. CDR3 length equals 14 residues. V lost 5 bases, J lost 0 bases, and 11 bases lay in between.

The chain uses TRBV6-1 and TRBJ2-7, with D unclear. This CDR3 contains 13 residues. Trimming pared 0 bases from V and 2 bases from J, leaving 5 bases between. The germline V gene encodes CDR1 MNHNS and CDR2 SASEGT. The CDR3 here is CASSEAQPYEQYF. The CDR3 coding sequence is TGTGCCAGCAGTGAAGCACAGCCCTACGAGCAGTACTTC.

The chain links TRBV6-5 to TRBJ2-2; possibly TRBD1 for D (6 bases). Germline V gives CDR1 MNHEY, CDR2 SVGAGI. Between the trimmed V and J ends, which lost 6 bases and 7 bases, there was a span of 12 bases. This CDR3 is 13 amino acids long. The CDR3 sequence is CASSLLQGGELFF. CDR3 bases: TGTGCCAGCAGCCTCCTACAGGGCGGGGAGCTGTTTTTT.

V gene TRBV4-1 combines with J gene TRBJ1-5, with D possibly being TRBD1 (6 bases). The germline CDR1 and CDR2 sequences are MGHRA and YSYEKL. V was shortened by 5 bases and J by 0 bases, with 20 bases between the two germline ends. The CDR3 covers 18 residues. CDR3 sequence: CASSTGQNVIFSNQPQHF. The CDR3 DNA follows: TGCGCCAGCAGCACCGGACAGAATGTAATTTTTAGCAATCAGCCCCAGCATTTT.

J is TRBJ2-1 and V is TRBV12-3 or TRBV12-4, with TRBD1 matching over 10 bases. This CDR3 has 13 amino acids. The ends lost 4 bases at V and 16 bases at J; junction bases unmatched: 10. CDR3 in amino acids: CASSWGADRGRFF. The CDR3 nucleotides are TGTGCCAGCAGTTGGGGGGCCGACAGGGGGCGATTCTTC.

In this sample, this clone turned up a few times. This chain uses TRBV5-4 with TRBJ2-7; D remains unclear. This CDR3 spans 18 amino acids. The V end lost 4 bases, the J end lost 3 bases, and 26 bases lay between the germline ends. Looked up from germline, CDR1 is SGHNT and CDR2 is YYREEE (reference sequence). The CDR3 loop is CASSPTFRLSGRGYEQYF. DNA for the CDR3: TGTGCCAGCAGCCCGACGTTCAGGTTGTCAGGCAGAGGCTACGAGCAGTACTTC.

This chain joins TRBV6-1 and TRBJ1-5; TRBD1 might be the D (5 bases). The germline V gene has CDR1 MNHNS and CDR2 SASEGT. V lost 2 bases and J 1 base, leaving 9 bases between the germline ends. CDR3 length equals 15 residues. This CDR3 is CASSEWWGSNQPQHF. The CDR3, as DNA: TGTGCCAGCAGTGAATGGTGGGGGAGCAATCAGCCCCAGCATTTT.

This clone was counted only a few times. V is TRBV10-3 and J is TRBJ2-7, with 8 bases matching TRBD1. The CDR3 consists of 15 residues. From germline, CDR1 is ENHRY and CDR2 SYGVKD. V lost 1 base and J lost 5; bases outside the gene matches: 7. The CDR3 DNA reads TGTGCCATCAGTGAGTTCGAGGACAGGGCGGACGAGCAGTACTTC. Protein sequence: CAISEFEDRADEQYF.

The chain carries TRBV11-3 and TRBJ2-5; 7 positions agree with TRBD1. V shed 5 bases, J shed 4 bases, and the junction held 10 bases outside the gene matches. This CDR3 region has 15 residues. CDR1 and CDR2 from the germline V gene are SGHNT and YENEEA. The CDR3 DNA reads TGTGCCAGCAGCCACCCGACAGGGATTGGAGAGACCCAGTACTTC. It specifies CASSHPTGIGETQYF.

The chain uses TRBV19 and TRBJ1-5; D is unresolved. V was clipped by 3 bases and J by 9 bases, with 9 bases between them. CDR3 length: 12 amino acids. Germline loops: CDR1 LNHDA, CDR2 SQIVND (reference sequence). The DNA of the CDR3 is TGTGCCAGTAGTATTAACGAGGGGCCCCAGCATTTT. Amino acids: CASSINEGPQHF.

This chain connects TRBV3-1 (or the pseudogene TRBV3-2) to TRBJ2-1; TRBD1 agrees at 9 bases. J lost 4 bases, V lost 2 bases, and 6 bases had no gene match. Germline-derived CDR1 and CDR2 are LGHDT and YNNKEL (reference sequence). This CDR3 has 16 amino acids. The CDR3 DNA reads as TGTGCCAGCAGCCAACGACAAGGACAGGGGTACAATGAGCAGTTCTTC. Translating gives CASSQRQGQGYNEQFF.

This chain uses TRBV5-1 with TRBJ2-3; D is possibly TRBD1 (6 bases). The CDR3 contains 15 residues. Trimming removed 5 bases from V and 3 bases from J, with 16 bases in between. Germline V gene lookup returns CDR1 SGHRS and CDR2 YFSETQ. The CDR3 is CASSSQGRGTDTQYF. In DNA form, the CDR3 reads TGCGCCAGCAGTTCCCAGGGGCGCGGTACAGATACGCAGTATTTT.

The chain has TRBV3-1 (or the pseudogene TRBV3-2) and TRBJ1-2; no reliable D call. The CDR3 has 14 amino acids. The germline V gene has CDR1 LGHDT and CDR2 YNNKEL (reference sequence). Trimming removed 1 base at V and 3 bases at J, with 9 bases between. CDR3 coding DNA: TGTGCCAGCAGCCAAGGCAGAGCACACTATGGCTACACCTTC. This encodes CASSQGRAHYGYTF.

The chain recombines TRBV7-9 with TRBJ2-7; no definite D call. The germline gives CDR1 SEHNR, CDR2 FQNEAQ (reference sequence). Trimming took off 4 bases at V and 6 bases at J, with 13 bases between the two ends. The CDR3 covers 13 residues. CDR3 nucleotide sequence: TGTGCCAGCAGCTCCCGGTTTTTGGGCGAGCAGTACTTC. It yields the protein CASSSRFLGEQYF.

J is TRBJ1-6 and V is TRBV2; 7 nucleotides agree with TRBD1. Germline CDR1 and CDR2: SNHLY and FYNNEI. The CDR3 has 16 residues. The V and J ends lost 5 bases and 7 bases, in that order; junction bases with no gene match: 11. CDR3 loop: CASSYTGTDKNSPLHF. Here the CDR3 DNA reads TGTGCCAGCAGTTACACCGGGACAGATAAGAATTCACCCCTCCACTTT.

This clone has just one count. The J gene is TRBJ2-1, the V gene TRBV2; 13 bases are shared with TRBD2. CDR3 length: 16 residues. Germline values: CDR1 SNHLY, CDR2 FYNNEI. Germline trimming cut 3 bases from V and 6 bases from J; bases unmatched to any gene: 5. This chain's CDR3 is CASSDSTSGGFNEQFF. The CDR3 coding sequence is TGTGCCAGCAGTGATTCGACTAGCGGGGGGTTCAATGAGCAGTTCTTC.

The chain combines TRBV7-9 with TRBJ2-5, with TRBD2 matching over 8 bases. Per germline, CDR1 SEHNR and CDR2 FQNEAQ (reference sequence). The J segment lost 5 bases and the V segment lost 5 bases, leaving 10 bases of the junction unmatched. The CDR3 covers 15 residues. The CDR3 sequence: CASSTPRGGGETQYF. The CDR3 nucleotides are TGTGCCAGCAGCACCCCCCGGGGGGGAGGGGAGACCCAGTACTTC.

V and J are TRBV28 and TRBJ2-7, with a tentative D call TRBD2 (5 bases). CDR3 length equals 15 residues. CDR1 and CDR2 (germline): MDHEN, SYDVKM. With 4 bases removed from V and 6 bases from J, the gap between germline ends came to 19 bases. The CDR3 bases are TGTGCCAGCAGTTCCCCAACTAGTAACAGTGCCGAGCAGTACTTC. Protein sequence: CASSSPTSNSAEQYF.